Following are 5 T cell receptor beta chains from one sample sequenced in a study of cytomegalovirus exposure and HLA in healthy donors. The PCR ran on 60 Vbeta and 13 Jbeta primers. Assay used: immunoSEQ multiplex PCR; TCRdb lists only in-frame clones, some missing. Of some 52,000 clones listed, over 70% are singletons. Sample: PBMCs. The receptors come from a man between 18 and 29 years old in good health and CMV-seronegative.

Concerning this clone: Other DNA sequences of this sample code for an identical CDR3. The chain carries TRBV28 and TRBJ1-1; 8 bases fit TRBD1. CDR3 size: 14 residues. V shed 8 bases, J shed 2 bases, and the junction held 7 bases outside the gene matches. CDR1 and CDR2 (germline): MDHEN, SYDVKM. This CDR3 reads CASGQGALNTEAFF. The CDR3 bases are TGTGCCAGCGGGCAGGGGGCGCTTAACACTGAAGCTTTCTTT. Based on the CDR3 plus reference TRBV28 and TRBJ1-1, the full variable domain is DVKVTQSSRYLVKRTGEKVFLECVQDMDHENMFWYRQDPGLGLRLIYFSYDVKMKEKGDIPEGYSVSREKKERFSLILESASTNQTSMYLCASGQGALNTEAFFGQGTRLTVV.

The V call is TRBV4-1, the J call TRBJ1-1, with 7 bases that match TRBD1. The CDR3 is 16 residues long. The V gene's germline CDR1 is MGHRA and CDR2 YSYEKL. The V gene end was trimmed by 1 base and the J gene end by 3 bases; junction bases not matched to a gene: 8. The CDR3: CASSQVRGRGHTEAFF. DNA for the CDR3: TGCGCCAGCAGCCAAGTTAGGGGGCGAGGGCACACTGAAGCTTTCTTT.

The chain carries TRBV6-5 and TRBJ2-7; the match to TRBD1 covers 8 bases. CDR1 MNHEY and CDR2 SVGAGI come from the germline V gene. The CDR3 contains 15 residues. The V and J ends lost 2 bases and 4 bases, in that order; junction bases with no gene match: 7. The chain's CDR3 is CASSYGGQGAYEQYF. The CDR3 region has the DNA TGTGCCAGCAGTTACGGCGGGCAGGGGGCATACGAGCAGTACTTC.

The chain links TRBV2 to TRBJ2-7; D not resolved. The CDR3 runs to 11 residues. Germline V gene data show CDR1 as SNHLY and CDR2 as FYNNEI. V was shortened by 9 bases and J by 2 bases, with 8 bases between the two germline ends. DNA of the CDR3: TGTGCCAGTGAGGTAGCCTACGAGCAGTACTTC. Protein product: CASEVAYEQYF.

This rearrangement joins TRBV7-9 to TRBJ2-2, with D possibly matching TRBD1 (6 bases). V lost 10 bases and J lost 1, with 16 bases in between. CDR3 length equals 15 residues. Germline CDR1 is SEHNR and CDR2 is FQNEAQ (reference sequence). In nucleotides, the CDR3 is TGTGCCACCGCCGGGACAAGCCTGAACACCGGGGAGCTGTTTTTT. It translates to CATAGTSLNTGELFF.